The T cell receptor (beta chain) described here comes from a study of CD8 T cells in Susac syndrome. This CDR3 has 14 residues. Germline loops: CDR1 SGDLS, CDR2 YYNGEE. Trimming removed 0 bases from V and 3 bases from J; junction bases left unmatched: 2. Random hexamers primed reverse transcription of roughly 0.5 to 1 ug RNA. A multiplex approach, immunoSEQ multiplex PCR, amplified TCR beta CDR3 across 54 Vbeta and 13 Jbeta. TCRdb passed the immunoSEQ multiplex PCR reads through MiXCR, listing each CDR3 protein once. The sample consists of 130,000 or so distinct CDR3 sequences, 95% to 96% of them appearing once.

The genes are TRBV9 and TRBJ1-2; 7 bases match TRBD1. Material for sequencing was CD4+ T cells from PBMCs. This TCR derives from a human donor with Susac syndrome. The CDR3 region is CASSVAGQYYGYTF. The CDR3 DNA reads TGTGCCAGCAGCGTAGCGGGACAGTACTATGGCTACACCTTC.